This passage covers 13 T cell receptor beta chains from one sample sequenced in a study of blood T cell repertoires in COVID-19. TCRdb's copy holds only in-frame clones and misses some; the assay was immunoSEQ multiplex PCR. The sample contains tens of thousands of clones, more than 70% of which appear only once. Material: peripheral blood. These receptors were collected from a man between 45 and 60 years old with active COVID-19.

The rearrangement uses TRBV5-1 and TRBJ2-7, with TRBD2 as a possible D gene (5 bases). V gave up 0 bases and J gave up 0 bases, with 10 bases separating them. There are 15 residues in the CDR3. The germline V gene has CDR1 SGHRS and CDR2 YFSETQ. CDR3 residues: CASSLGPGSSYEQYF. CDR3 sequence (DNA): TGCGCCAGCAGCTTGGGACCGGGAAGCTCCTACGAGCAGTACTTC.

The CDR3: CASRDSSSYEQYF. As DNA, the CDR3 is TGTGCCAGCAGGGACAGCAGCTCCTACGAGCAGTACTTC. The chain recombines TRBV6-5 with TRBJ2-7; D may be TRBD1 (6 bases). Germline CDR1 MNHEY, CDR2 SVGAGI. V lost 6 bases and J lost 0, with 9 bases in between. The CDR3 spans 13 residues.

The rearrangement joins TRBV6-6 to TRBJ1-1, with a weak D call TRBD1 (6 bases). This CDR3 is 14 amino acids long. Deletions cut 5 bases from V and 1 base from J, with 11 bases between. In germline, CDR1 is MNHNY, CDR2 SVGAGI (reference sequence). The CDR3 protein is CASSRYRENTEAFF. CDR3 coding DNA: TGTGCCAGCAGTAGATACAGGGAGAACACTGAAGCTTTCTTT.

This chain joins TRBV4-1 and TRBJ2-5; TRBD2 matches 10 bases. The CDR3 consists of 15 residues. Germline values: CDR1 MGHRA, CDR2 YSYEKL. Trimming removed 2 bases from V and 5 bases from J; junction bases left unmatched: 5. The CDR3 region is CASSQPGTSEETQYF. Here the CDR3 DNA reads TGCGCCAGCAGCCAACCCGGGACTAGCGAGGAGACCCAGTACTTC.

J is TRBJ2-2 and V is TRBV5-1; 10 bases match TRBD1. The V segment lost 5 bases and the J segment 5 bases; nucleotides outside the gene matches: 6. Germline lookup yields CDR1 SGHRS and CDR2 YFSETQ. The CDR3 covers 15 residues. The CDR3 nucleotides are TGCGCCAGCAGAGAGGGACAGGGGAGAACCGGGGAGCTGTTTTTT. Its protein product is CASREGQGRTGELFF.

The V gene is TRBV6-5, the J gene TRBJ2-7; 7 nucleotides match TRBD2. This CDR3 contains 14 residues. The germline gives CDR1 MNHEY, CDR2 SVGAGI. V trimming: 5 bases; J trimming: 4 bases; junction bases outside the gene matches: 8. The CDR3 sequence: CASSIGGGIYEQYF. For the CDR3, the DNA is TGTGCCAGCAGTATCGGGGGAGGGATTTACGAGCAGTACTTC.

J is TRBJ2-3 and V is TRBV19, with TRBD2 as a possible D gene (5 bases). Germline CDR1 reads LNHDA; CDR2 reads SQIVND (reference sequence). Trimming took 8 bases from V and 6 from J, leaving 18 bases between them. The CDR3 is 14 amino acids. The CDR3 DNA is TGTGCCAGTGCCCTAGATCAAAGGAGGGATACGCAGTATTTT. It is translated as CASALDQRRDTQYF.

This chain links TRBV5-4 with TRBJ1-2; D is perhaps TRBD1 (5 bases). Per the germline V gene, CDR1 is SGHNT and CDR2 is YYREEE (reference sequence). The CDR3 length is 14 residues. The ends were cut back, 5 bases at V and 8 bases at J, with 19 bases in the middle. CDR3 nucleotides: TGTGCCAGCAGAAGGGGTGGCACGGCGTGGGGCTACACCTTC. Translating it yields CASRRGGTAWGYTF.

This chain links TRBV7-9 with TRBJ1-4; no clear D. The CDR3 spans 14 residues. Deletions cut 1 base from V and 3 bases from J, with 6 bases between. Germline V CDR1 and CDR2: SEHNR, FQNEAQ (reference sequence). In DNA form, the CDR3 reads TGTGCCAGCAGCTTAGGAGGGTCTAATGAAAAACTGTTTTTT. Residues: CASSLGGSNEKLFF. Based on the CDR3 plus reference TRBV7-9 and TRBJ1-4, the full variable domain is DTGVSQNPRHKITKRGQNVTFRCDPISEHNRLYWYRQTLGQGPEFLTYFQNEAQLEKSRLLSDRFSAERPKGSFSTLEIQRTEQGDSAMYLCASSLGGSNEKLFFGSGTQLSVL.

This chain uses TRBV28 with TRBJ2-1; maybe TRBD2 (6 bases). The germline gives CDR1 MDHEN, CDR2 SYDVKM. Trimming removed 6 bases from V and 8 bases from J, with 20 bases in between. This CDR3 has 15 amino acids. CDR3 loop: CASSLSSGPVYEQFF. CDR3 coding DNA: TGTGCCAGCAGCTTGAGTAGCGGCCCCGTCTATGAGCAGTTCTTC.

This chain connects TRBV7-9 to TRBJ2-2, with 11 bases identical to TRBD2. Per germline, CDR1 SEHNR and CDR2 FQNEAQ (reference sequence). Trimming cost V 8 bases and J 5 bases; bases outside gene matches: 7. The CDR3 loop spans 15 amino acids. CDR3 protein: CASATSGSGTGELFF. CDR3 bases: TGTGCCAGCGCTACTAGCGGGAGCGGGACCGGGGAGCTGTTTTTT.

This sequence joins TRBV13 and TRBJ2-1; a possible D gene is TRBD2 (6 bases). The V gene lost 5 bases and the J gene lost 0 bases, with 17 bases spanning the gap. This CDR3 is 17 amino acids long. CDR1 is PRHDT and CDR2 is FYEKMQ in the germline V gene (reference sequence). This chain's CDR3 is CASSPSPDGSSYNEQFF. Written as DNA, the CDR3 is TGTGCCAGCAGCCCATCCCCCGACGGGAGCTCCTACAATGAGCAGTTCTTC.

This clone has a single count. V and J are TRBV4-1 and TRBJ1-2; 7 nucleotides agree with TRBD1. Germline loops: CDR1 MGHRA, CDR2 YSYEKL. J was trimmed by 5 bases and V by 0 bases; bases with no gene match: 3. This CDR3 has 14 amino acids. CDR3: CASSQDQGQYGYTF. DNA of the CDR3: TGCGCCAGCAGCCAAGATCAGGGACAGTATGGCTACACCTTC.